Following are 31 T cell receptor beta chains from one sample sequenced in a study of blood T cell repertoires in COVID-19. Generated by immunoSEQ multiplex PCR, the TCRdb table keeps only in-frame clones and is missing some. The profile shows about 3,800 clones, about 91% of them singletons. Sequenced sample: peripheral blood. Receptors were obtained from a man aged 50-59 years with active COVID-19.

This clone was seen a single time. This rearrangement joins TRBV25-1 to TRBJ2-2; 9 nucleotides agree with TRBD2. Germline CDR1 MGHDK, CDR2 SYGVNS. V was pared by 7 bases and J by 3 bases, with 3 bases of the junction left unmatched. CDR3 size: 14 residues. DNA of the CDR3: TGTGCCAGCACCGTAGCGGGAGACACCGGGGAGCTGTTTTTT. The encoded protein is CASTVAGDTGELFF.

The table lists this clone with a count of one. The rearrangement joins TRBV27 to TRBJ2-7; tentative D call: TRBD2 (5 bases). The CDR3 runs to 12 residues. V shed 8 bases and J shed 0 bases, with 8 bases lying between them. Germline V CDR1 and CDR2: MNHEY, SMNVEV (reference sequence). In DNA form, the CDR3 reads TGTGCCAGCCCCCGGGACTCCTACGAGCAGTACTTC. This codes for CASPRDSYEQYF.

The chain combines TRBV5-4 with TRBJ2-6; tentative D call: TRBD2 (5 bases). The CDR3 has 16 amino acids. V was cut by 5 bases and J by 1 base, with 13 bases left in between. The germline gives CDR1 SGHNT, CDR2 YYREEE (reference sequence). This CDR3 is CASSSGLRSGANVLTF. In nucleotides, the CDR3 is TGTGCCAGCAGTTCAGGACTGCGATCTGGGGCCAACGTCCTGACTTTC.

The V gene is TRBV27, the J gene TRBJ2-3; D gene ambiguous. Germline CDR1 MNHEY, CDR2 SMNVEV (reference sequence). The germline V and J ends were trimmed by 4 bases and 3 bases, with 14 bases remaining between them. The CDR3 is 15 residues long. CDR3 protein: CASSSVSFSTDTQYF. The CDR3 DNA follows: TGTGCCAGCAGTTCGGTTTCGTTTAGTACAGATACGCAGTATTTT.

This clone appeared a few times. The rearrangement links TRBV13 to TRBJ2-1; the D gene is possibly TRBD1 (5 bases). This CDR3 spans 16 amino acids. Germline assignment: CDR1 PRHDT and CDR2 FYEKMQ (reference sequence). Trimming took off 5 bases at V and 3 bases at J, with 17 bases between the two ends. In nucleotides, the CDR3 is TGTGCCAGCAGCAATCCGACAGCCACCCTCTACAATGAGCAGTTCTTC. This codes for CASSNPTATLYNEQFF. Full variable domain (missing parts from reference TRBV13 and TRBJ2-1): AAGVIQSPRHLIKEKRETATLKCYPIPRHDTVYWYQQGPGQDPQFLISFYEKMQSDKGSIPDRFSAQQFSDYHSELNMSSLELGDSALYFCASSNPTATLYNEQFFGPGTRLTVL.

This clone was seen only once. The chain recombines TRBV6-1 with TRBJ1-5; D is ambiguous. Germline assignment: CDR1 MNHNS and CDR2 SASEGT. The V end lost 1 base, the J end lost 4 bases, and 5 bases lay between the germline ends. This CDR3 has 13 amino acids. CDR3 loop: CASSEGTNQPQHF. The DNA for the CDR3 is TGTGCCAGCAGTGAAGGTACTAATCAGCCCCAGCATTTT.

V gene TRBV27 combines with J gene TRBJ1-3; TRBD1 matches 10 bases. J lost 9 bases, V lost 5 bases, and 16 bases had no gene match. CDR3 length equals 17 residues. Germline V gene data show CDR1 as MNHEY and CDR2 as SMNVEV (reference sequence). Here the CDR3 reads CASSAYSAGTGVGTIYF. DNA for the CDR3: TGTGCCAGCAGTGCGTATTCCGCCGGGACAGGGGTAGGCACCATATATTTT.

The chain couples TRBV11-2 to TRBJ1-4; unclear D gene. V lost 1 base and J 4 bases, leaving 7 bases between the germline ends. The CDR3 runs to 14 residues. Germline CDR1 reads SGHAT; CDR2 reads FQNNGV. The CDR3, as DNA: TGTGCCAGCAGCTTAGCGGGATTTAATGAAAAACTGTTTTTT. Encoded protein: CASSLAGFNEKLFF.

CDR3 loop: CASSESRAGGPDKNIQYF. The CDR3, as DNA: TGCGCCAGCAGTGAGTCGAGGGCGGGAGGGCCCGACAAAAACATTCAGTACTTC. The gene calls are TRBV10-1 and TRBJ2-4, with 9 bases fitting TRBD2. V lost 0 bases to trimming and J lost 3 bases; unmatched junction nucleotides: 9. This CDR3 is 18 amino acids long. Germline values: CDR1 WNHNN, CDR2 SYGVQD (reference sequence).

The chain recombines TRBV27 with TRBJ1-5; no definite D call. The ends were cut back, 6 bases at V and 1 base at J, with 25 bases in the middle. This CDR3 has 19 amino acids. Germline V lookup: CDR1 MNHEY, CDR2 SMNVEV (reference sequence). In DNA, the CDR3 is TGTGCCAGCAGGACTGTGGGGTACGGGGAGGGTGTCAGCAATCAGCCCCAGCATTTT. Translating it yields CASRTVGYGEGVSNQPQHF.

The V call is TRBV3-1 (or the pseudogene TRBV3-2), the J call TRBJ2-7; 8 bases line up with TRBD2. The J segment lost 2 bases and the V segment lost 4 bases, leaving 7 bases of the junction unmatched. There are 15 residues in the CDR3. Germline V gene lookup returns CDR1 LGHDT and CDR2 YNNKEL (reference sequence). CDR3 DNA sequence: TGTGCCAGCAGCCCCCTGGCGGGAGGCACCTACGAGCAGTACTTC. It specifies CASSPLAGGTYEQYF.

This clone is classed as large. V is TRBV4-3 and J is TRBJ1-1; D call uncertain. The germline gives CDR1 LGHNA, CDR2 YSLEER. CDR3 size: 13 residues. V was cut by 0 bases and J by 5 bases, with 7 bases left in between. The CDR3 here is CASSQEAETEAFF. The CDR3, as DNA: TGCGCCAGCAGCCAAGAGGCGGAGACTGAAGCTTTCTTT.

This chain joins TRBV7-8 and TRBJ2-7; tentative D call: TRBD1 (8 bases). Trimming took off 1 base at V and 0 bases at J, with 16 bases between the two ends. Germline V gives CDR1 SGHVS, CDR2 FQNEAQ. The CDR3 is 17 amino acids. CDR3 sequence: CASSLVPTGDYSYEQYF. The CDR3 nucleotides are TGTGCCAGCAGCTTAGTCCCGACAGGGGACTACTCCTACGAGCAGTACTTC.

This clone was detected only a few times. The chain employs TRBV5-6 and TRBJ2-7, with 8 bases matching TRBD1. Germline loops: CDR1 SGHDT, CDR2 YYEEEE. The CDR3 runs 15 residues. The ends lost 5 bases at V and 4 bases at J; junction bases unmatched: 11. Written as DNA, the CDR3 is TGTGCCAGCAGTCGTCGGACAGGGATAGGATACGAGCAGTACTTC. This encodes CASSRRTGIGYEQYF.

V gene TRBV13 combines with J gene TRBJ1-1; a possible D gene is TRBD1 (6 bases). CDR3 length: 14 residues. CDR1 PRHDT and CDR2 FYEKMQ come from the germline V gene (reference sequence). The ends were cut back, 7 bases at V and 4 bases at J, with 16 bases in the middle. This CDR3 is CASTPVTGSTEAFF. The CDR3 DNA reads TGTGCCAGCACCCCCGTAACAGGGAGCACTGAAGCTTTCTTT.

V usage is TRBV5-4 and J usage is TRBJ1-5; TRBD1 matches 7 bases. CDR3 size: 14 residues. V shed 2 bases and J 7 bases; nucleotides not matched to a gene: 6. The germline V gene has CDR1 SGHNT and CDR2 YYREEE (reference sequence). The CDR3 nucleotides are TGTGCCAGCAGCTTTCAAGGGGGCGAACAGCCCCAGCATTTT. This sequence encodes CASSFQGGEQPQHF.

The chain employs TRBV2 and TRBJ2-7; 8 bases are a match to TRBD1. The CDR3 is 12 amino acids. Germline CDR1 reads SNHLY; CDR2 reads FYNNEI. V trimming: 7 bases; J trimming: 4 bases; junction bases outside the gene matches: 3. CDR3 loop: CASTRTGYEQYF. CDR3 bases: TGTGCCAGCACCCGGACAGGGTACGAGCAGTACTTC. The full variable domain, its missing parts supplied by reference TRBV2 and TRBJ2-7, is EPEVTQTPSHQVTQMGQEVILRCVPISNHLYFYWYRQILGQKVEFLVSFYNNEISEKSEIFDDQFSVERPDGSNFTLKIRSTKLEDSAMYFCASTRTGYEQYFGPGTRLTVT.

The V call is TRBV5-1, the J call TRBJ2-6; 7 bases map to TRBD1. J was trimmed by 0 bases and V by 2 bases; bases with no gene match: 11. This CDR3 contains 19 residues. The V gene's germline CDR1 is SGHRS and CDR2 YFSETQ. The CDR3 DNA follows: TGCGCCAGCAGCTTACAGGGGCGTATAACCAGCTCTGGGGCCAACGTCCTGACTTTC. Protein: CASSLQGRITSSGANVLTF.

The rearrangement links TRBV5-1 to TRBJ2-3; D perhaps matches TRBD1 (5 bases). V was shortened by 0 bases and J by 4 bases, with 9 bases between the two germline ends. Germline CDR1 reads SGHRS; CDR2 reads YFSETQ. The CDR3 runs 14 residues. In DNA form, the CDR3 reads TGCGCCAGCAGCTTGGGACAGCACCCAGATACGCAGTATTTT. Translated: CASSLGQHPDTQYF. The whole variable domain, remainder taken from reference TRBV5-1 and TRBJ2-3, is KAGVTQTPRYLIKTRGQQVTLSCSPISGHRSVSWYQQTPGQGLQFLFEYFSETQRNKGNFPGRFSGRQFSNSRSEMNVSTLELGDSALYLCASSLGQHPDTQYFGPGTRLTVL.

The V call is TRBV5-6, the J call TRBJ2-7; 7 bases agree with TRBD1. J gave up 7 bases and V 1 base, and 11 bases lay outside the gene matches. Germline-derived CDR1 and CDR2 are SGHDT and YYEEEE. The CDR3 has 15 amino acids. Written as DNA, the CDR3 is TGTGCCAGCAGCTTGTGGGACAGCCATATGGGGGAGCAGTACTTC. It is translated as CASSLWDSHMGEQYF.

This clone was counted a few times. The chain carries TRBV5-1 and TRBJ2-1; D is unclear. This CDR3 is built from 13 residues. Germline assignment: CDR1 SGHRS and CDR2 YFSETQ. Deletions cut 0 bases from V and 2 bases from J, with 3 bases between. CDR3 residues: CASSLDTYNEQFF. DNA for the CDR3: TGCGCCAGCAGCTTGGATACCTACAATGAGCAGTTCTTC. Full variable domain (remainder filled in from reference TRBV5-1 and TRBJ2-1): KAGVTQTPRYLIKTRGQQVTLSCSPISGHRSVSWYQQTPGQGLQFLFEYFSETQRNKGNFPGRFSGRQFSNSRSEMNVSTLELGDSALYLCASSLDTYNEQFFGPGTRLTVL.

The CDR3 coding sequence is TGTGCCAGCAGCTTACTAGCGGGGGGCACAGATACGCAGTATTTT. It encodes CASSLLAGGTDTQYF. The genes are TRBV7-2 and TRBJ2-3, with TRBD2 matching 10 bases. V shed 2 bases and J 1 base; nucleotides not matched to a gene: 0. Germline CDR1 is SGHTA and CDR2 is FQGNSA. This CDR3 spans 15 amino acids.

The chain combines TRBV19 with TRBJ1-2; no firm D call. The V and J ends lost 5 bases and 4 bases respectively, with 14 bases between them. CDR1 and CDR2 (germline): LNHDA, SQIVND (reference sequence). CDR3 length: 14 amino acids. CDR3 protein: CASSPWPSPYGYTF. CDR3 DNA sequence: TGTGCCAGTAGTCCCTGGCCCTCCCCCTATGGCTACACCTTC.

The CDR3 loop is CASSSPGTSGRRAGELFF. CDR3 coding DNA: TGTGCCAGCAGTAGTCCCGGGACTAGCGGGAGAAGAGCCGGGGAGCTGTTTTTT. The chain recombines TRBV6-2 or TRBV6-3 with TRBJ2-2; TRBD2 matches at 14 bases. The CDR3 consists of 18 residues. Trimming cost V 5 bases and J 6 bases; bases outside gene matches: 11. The germline V gene encodes CDR1 MNHEY and CDR2 SVGEGT.

This clone was seen a handful of times. The V call is TRBV5-1, the J call TRBJ2-1; 8 nucleotides line up with TRBD2. CDR3 size: 18 residues. In germline, CDR1 is SGHRS, CDR2 YFSETQ. The junction had 12 bases not matched to a gene; V was cut back by 4 bases and J by 0 bases. The CDR3 loop reads CASSPRIGLAYSYNEQFF. The DNA of the CDR3 is TGCGCCAGCAGCCCCCGAATCGGACTAGCCTACTCCTACAATGAGCAGTTCTTC.

The chain employs TRBV25-1 and TRBJ2-7; 8 bases match TRBD1. This CDR3 is built from 18 residues. Trimming cost V 5 bases and J 0 bases; bases outside gene matches: 15. Germline CDR1 is MGHDK and CDR2 is SYGVNS. In DNA form, the CDR3 reads TGTGCCAGCAGTAAACTAGGGACAGGTCTCGGCCTCTCCTACGAGCAGTACTTC. Translating it yields CASSKLGTGLGLSYEQYF.

The genes are TRBV7-9 and TRBJ2-5; TRBD2 matches at 11 bases. Trimming removed 0 bases from V and 5 bases from J; junction bases left unmatched: 5. CDR1 SEHNR and CDR2 FQNEAQ come from the germline V gene (reference sequence). This CDR3 is 16 amino acids long. DNA of the CDR3: TGTGCCAGCAGCTTAGCCACTAGCGGGAGCAGGGAGACCCAGTACTTC. Protein product: CASSLATSGSRETQYF.

This clone came up a few times. V is TRBV28 and J is TRBJ2-7, with TRBD1 identical over 7 bases. V lost 5 bases and J lost 4; bases outside the gene matches: 8. This CDR3 spans 14 amino acids. Germline-derived CDR1 and CDR2 are MDHEN and SYDVKM. In nucleotides, the CDR3 is TGTGCCAGCAGTCTGATGGGACAGAATTACGAGCAGTACTTC. The encoded protein is CASSLMGQNYEQYF.

The chain recombines TRBV4-1 with TRBJ2-2, with 7 bases that match TRBD2. V gave up 0 bases and J gave up 5 bases; unmatched junction bases: 6. The CDR3 is made up of 16 amino acids. Germline V gene sequence: CDR1 MGHRA, CDR2 YSYEKL. Here the CDR3 reads CASSQEGGIVTGELFF. CDR3 DNA: TGCGCCAGCAGCCAAGAGGGAGGGATAGTGACCGGGGAGCTGTTTTTT.

V is TRBV5-1 and J is TRBJ2-1; 13 bases are shared with TRBD2. Trimming took 1 base from V and 8 from J; bases not matched to a gene: 12. Germline V gene data show CDR1 as SGHRS and CDR2 as YFSETQ. The CDR3 spans 18 residues. The CDR3 bases are TGCGCCAGCAGCTTGCTTCCACCTAGGACTAGCGGGAGCGATGAGCAGTTCTTC. Its translation is CASSLLPPRTSGSDEQFF.

This chain joins TRBV13 and TRBJ2-1, with 12 nucleotides matching TRBD2. Trimming took 4 bases from V and 11 from J; bases not matched to a gene: 9. Germline V CDR1 and CDR2: PRHDT, FYEKMQ (reference sequence). The CDR3 is made up of 15 amino acids. CDR3 nucleotides: TGTGCCAGCAGCTCCCCGACTAGCGGGAGCCCCCAGCAGTTCTTC. Protein: CASSSPTSGSPQQFF.